This T cell receptor (beta chain) was obtained from a study of T cells in Graves' hyperthyroidism and ophthalmopathy. Out of about 10 ml of fresh peripheral blood came the PBMCs. From RNA transcripts, TCR beta CDR3 regions were amplified. The HTBI primer set was used in a first-round RT-PCR of the TCR CDR3. TCRdb re-called the multiplex PCR reads with MiXCR, one entry per CDR3 protein. The sample has 550,000 to 800,000 distinct CDR3 sequences, roughly 15% seen once. CDR1 is SNHLY, CDR2 FYNNEI, per germline. V was clipped by 3 bases and J by 4 bases, with 13 bases between them. The CDR3 consists of 15 residues.

V and J are TRBV2 and TRBJ1-5; no reliable D call. This clonotype was obtained from a man between 18 and 29 years old with Graves' hyperthyroidism. The specimen sequenced was blood. The CDR3 region is CASSEREIGNQPQHF. CDR3 in DNA: TGTGCCAGCAGTGAGAGGGAGATTGGAAATCAGCCCCAGCATTTT.